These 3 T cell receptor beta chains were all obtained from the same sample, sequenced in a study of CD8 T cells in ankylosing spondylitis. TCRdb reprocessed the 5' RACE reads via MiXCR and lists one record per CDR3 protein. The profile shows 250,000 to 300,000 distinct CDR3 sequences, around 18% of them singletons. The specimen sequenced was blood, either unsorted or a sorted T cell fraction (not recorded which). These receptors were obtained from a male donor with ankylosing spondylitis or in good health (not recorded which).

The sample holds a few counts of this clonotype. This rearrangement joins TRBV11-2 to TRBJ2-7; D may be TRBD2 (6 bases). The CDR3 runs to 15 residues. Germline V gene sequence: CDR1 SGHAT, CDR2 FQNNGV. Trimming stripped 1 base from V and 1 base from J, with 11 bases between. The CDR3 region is CASSLGRGKSYEQYV. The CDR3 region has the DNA TGTGCCAGCAGCTTAGGTCGGGGGAAATCCTACGAGCAGTACGTC.

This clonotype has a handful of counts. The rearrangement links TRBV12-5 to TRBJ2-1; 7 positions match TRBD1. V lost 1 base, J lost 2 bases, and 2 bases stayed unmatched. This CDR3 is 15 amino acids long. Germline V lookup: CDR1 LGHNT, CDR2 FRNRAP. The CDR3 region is CASGLGQGPYNEQFF. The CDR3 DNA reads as TGTGCTAGTGGTTTGGGACAGGGTCCCTACAATGAGCAGTTCTTC.

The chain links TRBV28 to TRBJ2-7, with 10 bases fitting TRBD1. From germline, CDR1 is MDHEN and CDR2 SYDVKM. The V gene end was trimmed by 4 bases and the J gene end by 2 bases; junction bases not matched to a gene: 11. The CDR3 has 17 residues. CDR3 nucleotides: TGTGCCAGCAGTTCAGGACAGGGGGAGAGGTGGCCCTACGAGCAGTACGTC. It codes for CASSSGQGERWPYEQYV.